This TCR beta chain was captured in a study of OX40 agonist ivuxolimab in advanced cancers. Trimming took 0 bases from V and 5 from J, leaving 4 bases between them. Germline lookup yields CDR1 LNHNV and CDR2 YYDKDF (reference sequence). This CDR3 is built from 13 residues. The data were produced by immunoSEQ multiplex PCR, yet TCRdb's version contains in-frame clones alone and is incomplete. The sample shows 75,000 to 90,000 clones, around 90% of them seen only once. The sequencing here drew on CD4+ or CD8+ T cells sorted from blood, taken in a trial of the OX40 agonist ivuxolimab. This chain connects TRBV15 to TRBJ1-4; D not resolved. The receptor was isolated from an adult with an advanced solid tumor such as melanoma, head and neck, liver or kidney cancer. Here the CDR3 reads CATSRDGNEKLFF. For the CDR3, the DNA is TGTGCCACCAGCAGAGATGGAAATGAAAAACTGTTTTTT.